Below, 15 T cell receptor beta chains from the same sample are listed, as sequenced in a study of blood T cell repertoires in COVID-19. Here immunoSEQ multiplex PCR was the method, and the copy in TCRdb shows in-frame clones only, minus some. Of about 500,000 clones listed, around nine tenths are singletons. Sequencing used peripheral blood. The source is a woman aged 45-59 years with COVID-19, enrolled during active disease.

This clone was picked up one time. V usage is TRBV5-6 and J usage is TRBJ1-2, with D unresolved. CDR1 and CDR2 (germline): SGHDT, YYEEEE. V was shortened by 5 bases and J by 1 base, with 12 bases between the two germline ends. The CDR3 has 14 residues. CDR3 bases: TGTGCCAGCAGACCGACACAGAATAACTATGGCTACACCTTC. Translated: CASRPTQNNYGYTF.

CDR3 sequence (DNA): TGTGCCAGCAGATCAGGGGCCGTATTTGGCTACACCTTC. Its translation: CASRSGAVFGYTF. The chain employs TRBV12-3 or TRBV12-4 and TRBJ1-2; the D gene is possibly TRBD1 (6 bases). V shed 6 bases and J shed 7 bases, with 15 bases lying between them. The CDR3 covers 13 residues.

This clone was recorded a few times. This chain connects TRBV5-4 to TRBJ1-1; 7 nucleotides agree with TRBD1. Germline V gene data show CDR1 as SGHNT and CDR2 as YYREEE (reference sequence). Germline trimming cut 0 bases from V and 0 bases from J; bases unmatched to any gene: 8. CDR3 length: 17 amino acids. Here the CDR3 reads CASSLGPTGALNTEAFF. The CDR3 DNA follows: TGTGCCAGCAGCTTGGGGCCTACAGGGGCCTTGAACACTGAAGCTTTCTTT.

The chain has TRBV7-9 and TRBJ1-1, with D hard to call. This CDR3 has 13 residues. Looked up from germline, CDR1 is SEHNR and CDR2 is FQNEAQ (reference sequence). V was trimmed by 2 bases and J by 4 bases, leaving 8 bases between them. The CDR3 bases are TGTGCCAGCAGCTTAAGCCTAGGCACTGAAGCTTTCTTT. It specifies CASSLSLGTEAFF.

This clone has just a few counts. The rearrangement links TRBV19 to TRBJ2-7, with 7 bases fitting TRBD1. Trimming took 3 bases from V and 0 from J; bases not matched to a gene: 2. This CDR3 is 14 amino acids long. Germline V gene lookup returns CDR1 LNHDA and CDR2 SQIVND (reference sequence). Here the CDR3 reads CASSITGDSYEQYF. CDR3 in DNA: TGTGCCAGTAGTATCACAGGGGACTCCTACGAGCAGTACTTC. Combining the CDR3 with reference TRBV19 and TRBJ2-7 gives the whole variable domain DGGITQSPKYLFRKEGQNVTLSCEQNLNHDAMYWYRQDPGQGLRLIYYSQIVNDFQKGDIAEGYSVSREKKESFPLTVTSAQKNPTAFYLCASSITGDSYEQYFGPGTRLTVT.

The V gene is TRBV5-8, the J gene TRBJ2-7, with a tentative D call TRBD1 (6 bases). This CDR3 spans 14 amino acids. Trimming stripped 4 bases from V and 5 bases from J, with 16 bases between. Germline assignment: CDR1 SGHTS and CDR2 YDEGEE. The CDR3 spells CASSARDTVHEQYF. Written as DNA, the CDR3 is TGTGCCAGCAGCGCCCGGGACACAGTACACGAGCAGTACTTC. The full variable domain, its missing parts supplied by reference TRBV5-8 and TRBJ2-7, is EAGVTQSPTHLIKTRGQQATLRCSPISGHTSVYWYQQALGLGLQFLLWYDEGEERNRGNFPPRFSGRQFPNYSSELNVNALELEDSALYLCASSARDTVHEQYFGPGTRLTVT.

The chain carries TRBV15 and TRBJ1-2; D gene ambiguous. In germline, CDR1 is LNHNV, CDR2 YYDKDF (reference sequence). The V gene lost 1 base and the J gene lost 4 bases, with 13 bases spanning the gap. The CDR3 is 15 residues long. CDR3 protein: CATSRVVQLGYGYTF. CDR3 in DNA: TGTGCCACCAGCAGAGTAGTTCAACTTGGCTATGGCTACACCTTC. The full variable domain, in which reference TRBV15 and TRBJ1-2 provide the parts outside the CDR3, is DAMVIQNPRYQVTQFGKPVTLSCSQTLNHNVMYWYQQKSSQAPKLLFHYYDKDFNNEADTPDNFQSRRPNTSFCFLDIRSPGLGDTAMYLCATSRVVQLGYGYTFGSGTRLTVV.

V gene TRBV11-2 combines with J gene TRBJ2-7; tentative D call: TRBD1 (5 bases). From germline, CDR1 is SGHAT and CDR2 FQNNGV. Trimming removed 1 base at V and 3 bases at J, with 10 bases between. The CDR3 is 14 residues long. Written as DNA, the CDR3 is TGTGCCAGCAGCTTAGTAATGACAGACTACGAGCAGTACTTC. It is translated as CASSLVMTDYEQYF. Variable domain in full (rest from reference TRBV11-2 and TRBJ2-7): EAGVAQSPRYKIIEKRQSVAFWCNPISGHATLYWYQQILGQGPKLLIQFQNNGVVDDSQLPKDRFSAERLKGVDSTLKIQPAKLEDSAVYLCASSLVMTDYEQYFGPGTRLTVT.

The chain joins TRBV19 to TRBJ2-2; D perhaps matches TRBD1 (5 bases). V shed 9 bases and J shed 6 bases, with 8 bases lying between them. The CDR3 is made up of 11 amino acids. Germline CDR1 is LNHDA and CDR2 is SQIVND (reference sequence). CDR3 amino acids: CASSTAGELFF. CDR3 nucleotide sequence: TGTGCCAGCTCGACAGCCGGGGAGCTGTTTTTT.

This chain links TRBV19 with TRBJ1-5; 8 bases match TRBD1. The length of the CDR3 is 13 residues. CDR1 and CDR2 (germline): LNHDA, SQIVND (reference sequence). The V segment lost 7 bases and the J segment 5 bases; nucleotides outside the gene matches: 4. CDR3: CASTQTGDQPQHF. The DNA for the CDR3 is TGTGCCAGTACCCAGACAGGGGATCAGCCCCAGCATTTT.

The rearrangement links TRBV27 to TRBJ1-1, with TRBD1 matching 8 bases. Germline trimming cut 6 bases from V and 8 bases from J; bases unmatched to any gene: 11. Germline V gene data show CDR1 as MNHEY and CDR2 as SMNVEV (reference sequence). The CDR3 totals 14 residues. The CDR3 is CASRYRDRRSEAFF. As DNA, the CDR3 is TGTGCCAGCAGATATCGGGACAGGCGGAGCGAAGCTTTCTTT.

This clone has only a few counts. This rearrangement joins TRBV19 to TRBJ2-2, with no clear D. The CDR3 is 14 amino acids. The germline V gene encodes CDR1 LNHDA and CDR2 SQIVND (reference sequence). V lost 3 bases, J lost 6 bases, and 11 bases lay in between. The CDR3 here is CASSIRSGAGELFF. The CDR3 coding sequence is TGTGCCAGTAGTATTCGGAGTGGCGCCGGGGAGCTGTTTTTT.

As concerns this clone: The identical CDR3 is also encoded by other nucleotide sequences in the sample. The rearrangement joins TRBV11-2 to TRBJ1-1; D not certain. Looked up from germline, CDR1 is SGHAT and CDR2 is FQNNGV. V was trimmed by 0 bases and J by 5 bases, leaving 7 bases between them. CDR3 length: 13 amino acids. CDR3 region: CASSLDGGTEAFF. The CDR3 DNA reads as TGTGCCAGCAGCTTAGATGGAGGGACTGAAGCTTTCTTT. Drawing the rest from reference TRBV11-2 and TRBJ1-1, the complete variable domain is EAGVAQSPRYKIIEKRQSVAFWCNPISGHATLYWYQQILGQGPKLLIQFQNNGVVDDSQLPKDRFSAERLKGVDSTLKIQPAKLEDSAVYLCASSLDGGTEAFFGQGTRLTVV.

J is TRBJ1-4 and V is TRBV5-1, with D unclear. Trimming shortened V by 3 bases and J by 8 bases, and 11 bases separated the two germline ends. Germline CDR1 reads SGHRS; CDR2 reads YFSETQ. The CDR3 is 13 amino acids. For the CDR3, the DNA is TGCGCCAGCAGCTACGGGGAGAGGGAAAAACTGTTTTTT. This codes for CASSYGEREKLFF.

This clone was seen more than once but under ten times. The chain couples TRBV10-1 to TRBJ2-7; TRBD2 matches at 8 bases. Germline CDR1 is WNHNN and CDR2 is SYGVQD (reference sequence). This CDR3 is 13 amino acids long. Losses at the gene ends were 4 bases for V and 4 bases for J; bases not matched to a gene: 3. In DNA, the CDR3 is TGCGCCAGCAGTGCGGGAGGGACTTACGAGCAGTACTTC. This codes for CASSAGGTYEQYF.